Detailed here is one T cell receptor (beta chain). Its specificity is not known. These data come from a study of cytomegalovirus exposure and HLA in healthy donors. The PCR employed 60 Vbeta primers together with 13 Jbeta primers. Authors' processing steps: A later analysis counted roughly 74 million unique TCR beta chains, some 11 million shared. Only in-frame clones appear in the TCRdb table, and some are missing; sequencing was by immunoSEQ multiplex PCR. V and J calls plus clone size are reproduced from that table; the DNA served to infer D and trimming. Among hundreds of thousands of clones listed, approximately 84% were seen once. Whole-study results and caveats: In a later analysis, at a false discovery rate of 0.05, some 17,000 TCR beta sequences were associated with HLA alleles. A later analysis by the authors found several of the most significant clusters apparently linked to common viral pathogens.

Germline CDR1 SGHNT, CDR2 YYREEE (reference sequence). The CDR3 extends over 15 amino acids. V shed 7 bases and J 5 bases; nucleotides not matched to a gene: 13. This receptor was obtained from a woman in her thirties or forties in good health and CMV-seronegative. The chain has TRBV5-4 and TRBJ1-2; 8 bases map to TRBD1. The source material was PBMCs. CDR3 loop: CASSDRAGGNYGYTF. The CDR3 nucleotides read TGTGCCAGCTCGGACCGGGCAGGGGGCAATTATGGCTACACCTTC.